Each of the 5 T cell receptor beta chains below was sequenced from the same sample in a study of cytomegalovirus exposure and HLA in healthy donors. Primers for the PCR totalled 60 Vbeta and 13 Jbeta. The method was immunoSEQ multiplex PCR; TCRdb's version includes in-frame clones alone and lacks a portion of them. The sample records 90,000 to 110,000 clones, around 63% being singletons. The sample taken for sequencing was PBMCs. These receptors came from a man between 25 and 39 years old in good health and CMV-seronegative.

The chain couples TRBV9 to TRBJ2-5; D may be TRBD1 (5 bases). The end of the DNA is better explained by TRBJ2-7, so the J call may be wrong. Germline assignment: CDR1 SGDLS and CDR2 YYNGEE. This CDR3 spans 13 amino acids. The CDR3 DNA reads as TGTGCCAGCAGCGTGGACACGAAGGACGAGCAGTACTTC. Translating it yields CASSVDTKDEQYF.

This chain connects TRBV21-1 to TRBJ1-1; whether TRBD1, the table's D call, matches the DNA was not checked. TRBV21-1 is a listed pseudogene. The CDR3 extends over 18 amino acids. In DNA, the CDR3 is TGTGCCAGCAGCAAAGTAGTCGAGGACAGGGGGGATGAGACTGAAGCTTTCTTT. This translates into CASSKVVEDRGDETEAFF.

With regard to this clone: Other DNA sequences in this specimen translate into the identical CDR3. The genes are TRBV2 and TRBJ1-3; possibly TRBD1 for D (6 bases). V lost 8 bases, J lost 0 bases, and 14 bases lay in between. The germline V gene has CDR1 SNHLY and CDR2 FYNNEI. The CDR3 loop spans 15 amino acids. CDR3 sequence (DNA): TGTGCCAGCGGTCTGGACAGTAGCTCTGGAAACACCATATATTTT. This sequence encodes CASGLDSSSGNTIYF.

This chain joins TRBV13 and TRBJ1-3; tentatively, D is TRBD1 (5 bases). The CDR3 is made up of 18 amino acids. From germline, CDR1 is PRHDT and CDR2 FYEKMQ (reference sequence). The V end lost 0 bases, the J end lost 3 bases, and 18 bases lay between the germline ends. Here the CDR3 DNA reads TGTGCCAGCAGCTTAGGGGCAGGGCCCCACTTGGGTGGAAACACCATATATTTT. Encoded protein: CASSLGAGPHLGGNTIYF.

This rearrangement joins TRBV28 to TRBJ1-3; 8 bases map to TRBD1. The CDR3 is 15 residues long. The trim removed 5 bases at V and 3 bases at J, leaving 6 bases unmatched. Germline V gene sequence: CDR1 MDHEN, CDR2 SYDVKM. The CDR3 here is CASSPDRGSGNTIYF. CDR3 DNA: TGTGCCAGCAGTCCTGACAGGGGTAGTGGAAACACCATATATTTT.